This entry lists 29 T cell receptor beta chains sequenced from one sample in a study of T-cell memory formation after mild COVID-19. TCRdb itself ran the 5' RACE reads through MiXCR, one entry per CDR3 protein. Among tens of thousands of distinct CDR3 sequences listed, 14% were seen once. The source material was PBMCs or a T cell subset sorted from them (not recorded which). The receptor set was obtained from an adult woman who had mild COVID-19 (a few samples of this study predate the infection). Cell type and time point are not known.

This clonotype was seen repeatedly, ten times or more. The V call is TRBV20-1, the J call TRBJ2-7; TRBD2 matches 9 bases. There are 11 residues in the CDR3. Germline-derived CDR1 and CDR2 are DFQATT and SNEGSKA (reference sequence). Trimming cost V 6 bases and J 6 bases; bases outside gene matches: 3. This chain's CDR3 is CSARGLAEQYF. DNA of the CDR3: TGCAGTGCCCGGGGACTAGCCGAGCAGTACTTC.

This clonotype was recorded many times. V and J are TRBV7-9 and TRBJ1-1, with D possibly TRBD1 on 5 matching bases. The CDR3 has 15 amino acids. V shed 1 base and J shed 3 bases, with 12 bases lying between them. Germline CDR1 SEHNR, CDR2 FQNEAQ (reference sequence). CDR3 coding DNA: TGTGCCAGCAGCTTAGGACAGACTACCTACACTGAAGCTTTCTTT. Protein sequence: CASSLGQTTYTEAFF.

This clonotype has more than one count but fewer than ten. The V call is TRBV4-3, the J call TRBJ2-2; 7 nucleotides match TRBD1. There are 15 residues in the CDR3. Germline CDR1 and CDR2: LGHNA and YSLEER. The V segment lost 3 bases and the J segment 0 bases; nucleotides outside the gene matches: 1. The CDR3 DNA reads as TGCGCCAGCAGCCAGGGGACAGCGAACACCGGGGAGCTGTTTTTT. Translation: CASSQGTANTGELFF.

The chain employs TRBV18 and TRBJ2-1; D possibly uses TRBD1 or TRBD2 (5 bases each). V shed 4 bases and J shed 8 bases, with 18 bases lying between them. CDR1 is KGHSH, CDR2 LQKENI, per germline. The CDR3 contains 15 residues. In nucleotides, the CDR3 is TGTGCCAGCTCACTCGACCGGGACCTCAACGATGAGCAGTTCTTC. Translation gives CASSLDRDLNDEQFF. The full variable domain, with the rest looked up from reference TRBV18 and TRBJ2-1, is NAGVMQNPRHLVRRRGQEARLRCSPMKGHSHVYWYRQLPEEGLKFMVYLQKENIIDESGMPKERFSAEFPKEGPSILRIQQVVRGDSAAYFCASSLDRDLNDEQFFGPGTRLTVL.

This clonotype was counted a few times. CDR3 in DNA: TGTGCCAGCAGCTTATTCCGCGAAGATACGCAGTATTTT. As protein: CASSLFREDTQYF. The rearrangement joins TRBV13 to TRBJ2-3, with no clear D. The CDR3 is 13 residues long. Trimming removed 2 bases from V and 5 bases from J, with 8 bases in between. Germline V CDR1 and CDR2: PRHDT, FYEKMQ (reference sequence).

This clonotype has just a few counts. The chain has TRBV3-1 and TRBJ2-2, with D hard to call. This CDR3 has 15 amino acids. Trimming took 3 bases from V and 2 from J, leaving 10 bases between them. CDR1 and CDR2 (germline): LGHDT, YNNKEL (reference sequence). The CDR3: CASSHGRYNTGELFF. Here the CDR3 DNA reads TGTGCCAGCAGCCACGGGCGGTATAACACCGGGGAGCTGTTTTTT. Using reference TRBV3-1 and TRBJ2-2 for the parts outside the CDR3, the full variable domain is DTAVSQTPKYLVTQMGNDKSIKCEQNLGHDTMYWYKQDSKKFLKIMFSYNNKELIINETVPNRFSPKSPDKAHLNLHINSLELGDSAVYFCASSHGRYNTGELFFGEGSRLTVL.

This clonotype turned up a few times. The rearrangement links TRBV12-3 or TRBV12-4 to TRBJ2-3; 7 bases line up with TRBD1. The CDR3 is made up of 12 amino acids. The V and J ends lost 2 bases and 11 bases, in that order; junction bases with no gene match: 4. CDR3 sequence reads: CASSLSRTGQYF. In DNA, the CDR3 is TGTGCCAGCAGTTTATCCAGGACAGGGCAGTATTTT.

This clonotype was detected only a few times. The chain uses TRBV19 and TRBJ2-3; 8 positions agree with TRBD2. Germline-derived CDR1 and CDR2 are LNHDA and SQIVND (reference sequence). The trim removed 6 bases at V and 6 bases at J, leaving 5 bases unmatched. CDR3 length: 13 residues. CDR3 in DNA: TGTGCCAGTAGCGGGGGGGCGTTGGATACGCAGTATTTT. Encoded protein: CASSGGALDTQYF. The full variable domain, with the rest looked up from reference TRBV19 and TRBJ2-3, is DGGITQSPKYLFRKEGQNVTLSCEQNLNHDAMYWYRQDPGQGLRLIYYSQIVNDFQKGDIAEGYSVSREKKESFPLTVTSAQKNPTAFYLCASSGGALDTQYFGPGTRLTVL.

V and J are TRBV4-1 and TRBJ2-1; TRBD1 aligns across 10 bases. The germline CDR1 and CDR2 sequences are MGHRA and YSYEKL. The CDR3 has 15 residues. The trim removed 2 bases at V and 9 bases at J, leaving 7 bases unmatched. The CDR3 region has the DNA TGCGCCAGCAGCCAACCTAGACAGGGGGCATTTGAGCAGTTCTTC. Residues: CASSQPRQGAFEQFF.

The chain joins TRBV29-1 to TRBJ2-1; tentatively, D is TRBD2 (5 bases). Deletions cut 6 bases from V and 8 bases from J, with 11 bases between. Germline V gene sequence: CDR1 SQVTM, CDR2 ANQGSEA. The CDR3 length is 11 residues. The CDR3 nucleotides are TGCAGCGTCCTCGGACTGGATGAGCAGTTCTTC. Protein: CSVLGLDEQFF.

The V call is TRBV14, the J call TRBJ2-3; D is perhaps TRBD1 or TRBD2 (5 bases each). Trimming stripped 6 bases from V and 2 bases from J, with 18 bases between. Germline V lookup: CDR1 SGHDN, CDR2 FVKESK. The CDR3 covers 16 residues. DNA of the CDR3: TGTGCCAGCAGTTCTTTGGGGCTCGGGGTCACAGATACGCAGTATTTT. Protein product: CASSSLGLGVTDTQYF.

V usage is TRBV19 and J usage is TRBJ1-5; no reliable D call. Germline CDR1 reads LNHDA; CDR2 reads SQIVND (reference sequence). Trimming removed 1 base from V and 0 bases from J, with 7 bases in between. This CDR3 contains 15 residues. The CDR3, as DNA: TGTGCCAGTAGTATAGTCGCAGCTAGCAATCAGCCCCAGCATTTT. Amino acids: CASSIVAASNQPQHF.

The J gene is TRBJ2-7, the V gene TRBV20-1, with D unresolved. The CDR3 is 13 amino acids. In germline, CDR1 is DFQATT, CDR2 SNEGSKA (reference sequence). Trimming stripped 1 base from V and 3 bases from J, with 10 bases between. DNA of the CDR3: TGCAGTGCTAGAGTAAAGGCGGACTACGAGCAGTACTTC. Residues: CSARVKADYEQYF.

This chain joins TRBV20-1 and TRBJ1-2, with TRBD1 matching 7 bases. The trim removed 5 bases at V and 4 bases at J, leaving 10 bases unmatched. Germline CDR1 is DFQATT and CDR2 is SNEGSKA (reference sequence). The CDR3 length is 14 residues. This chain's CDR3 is CSARRDRTFYGYTF. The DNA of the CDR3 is TGCAGTGCTCGCCGGGACAGAACCTTCTATGGCTACACCTTC.

DNA for the CDR3: TGTGCCAGCACCCCAAGGGGGGGACCCAATGAGCAGTTCTTC. It translates to CASTPRGGPNEQFF. The chain joins TRBV2 to TRBJ2-1, with a weak D call TRBD2 (7 bases). The CDR3 length is 14 residues. Germline V CDR1 and CDR2: SNHLY, FYNNEI. Trimming took 7 bases from V and 6 from J, leaving 16 bases between them.

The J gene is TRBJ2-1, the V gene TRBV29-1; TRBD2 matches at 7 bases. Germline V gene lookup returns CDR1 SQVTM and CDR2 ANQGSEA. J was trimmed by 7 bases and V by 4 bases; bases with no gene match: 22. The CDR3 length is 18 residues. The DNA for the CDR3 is TGCAGCGTTGGGGCTAGCGGTCTTGCGACATTTAGGATTAATGAGCAGTTCTTC. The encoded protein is CSVGASGLATFRINEQFF.

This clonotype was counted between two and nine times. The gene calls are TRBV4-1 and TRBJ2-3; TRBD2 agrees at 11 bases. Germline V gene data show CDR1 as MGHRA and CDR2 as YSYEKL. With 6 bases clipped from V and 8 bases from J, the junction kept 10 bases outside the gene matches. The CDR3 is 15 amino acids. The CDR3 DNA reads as TGCGCCAGCAGAGCGGGACTAGCGGCCCCGGGTACGCAGTATTTT. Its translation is CASRAGLAAPGTQYF.

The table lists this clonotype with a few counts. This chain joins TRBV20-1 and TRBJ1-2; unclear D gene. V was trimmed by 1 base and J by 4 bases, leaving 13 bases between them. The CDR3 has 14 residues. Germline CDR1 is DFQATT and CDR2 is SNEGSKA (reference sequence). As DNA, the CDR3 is TGCAGTGCTAGAGCCGGGGTGGTGCCCTATGGCTACACCTTC. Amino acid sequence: CSARAGVVPYGYTF.

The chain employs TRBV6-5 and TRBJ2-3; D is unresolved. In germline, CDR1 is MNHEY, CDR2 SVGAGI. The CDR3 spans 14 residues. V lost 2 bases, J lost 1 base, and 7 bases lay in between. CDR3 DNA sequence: TGTGCCAGCAGTTACCACTGGGGCACAGATACGCAGTATTTT. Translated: CASSYHWGTDTQYF.

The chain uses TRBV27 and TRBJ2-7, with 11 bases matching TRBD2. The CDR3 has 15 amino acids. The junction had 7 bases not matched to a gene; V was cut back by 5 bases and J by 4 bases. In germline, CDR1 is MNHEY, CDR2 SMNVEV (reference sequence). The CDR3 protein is CASSLTGTSGYEQYF. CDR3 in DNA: TGTGCCAGCAGTCTTACCGGGACTAGCGGATACGAGCAGTACTTC.

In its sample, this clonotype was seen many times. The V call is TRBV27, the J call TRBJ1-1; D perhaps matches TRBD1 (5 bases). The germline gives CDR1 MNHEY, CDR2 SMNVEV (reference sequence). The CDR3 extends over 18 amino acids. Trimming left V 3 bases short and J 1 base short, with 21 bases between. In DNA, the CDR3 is TGTGCCAGCAGTTTCTATGGCAGGGATGGGGTATGGAACACTGAAGCTTTCTTT. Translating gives CASSFYGRDGVWNTEAFF.

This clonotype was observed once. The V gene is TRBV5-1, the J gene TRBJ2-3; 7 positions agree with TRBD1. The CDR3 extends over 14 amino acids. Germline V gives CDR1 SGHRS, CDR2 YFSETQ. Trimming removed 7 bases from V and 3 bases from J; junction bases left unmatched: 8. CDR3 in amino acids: CASLEGASTDTQYF. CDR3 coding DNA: TGCGCCAGCCTCGAGGGGGCTTCAACAGATACGCAGTATTTT.

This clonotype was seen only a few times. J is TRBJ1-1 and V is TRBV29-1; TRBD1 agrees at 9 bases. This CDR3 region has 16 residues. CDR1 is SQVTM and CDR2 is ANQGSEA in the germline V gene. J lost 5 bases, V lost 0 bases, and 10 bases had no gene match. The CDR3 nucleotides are TGCAGCGTTGAAGATTTTCTAGGGACAGGGAAGACTGAAGCTTTCTTT. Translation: CSVEDFLGTGKTEAFF.

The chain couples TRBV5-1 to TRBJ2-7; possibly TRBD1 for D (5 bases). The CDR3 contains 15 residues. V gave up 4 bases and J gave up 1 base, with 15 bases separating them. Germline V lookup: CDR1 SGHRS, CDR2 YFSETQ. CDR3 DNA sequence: TGCGCCAGCAGCCCTGACAGTTCGGCGTCCTACGAGCAGTACTTC. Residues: CASSPDSSASYEQYF.

Written as DNA, the CDR3 is TGTGCCAGCAGCTTGGGATCGGGTCAGCCCCAGCATTTT. Residues: CASSLGSGQPQHF. This chain uses TRBV7-8 with TRBJ1-5, with unresolved D. The V end lost 3 bases, the J end lost 6 bases, and 9 bases lay between the germline ends. The germline CDR1 and CDR2 sequences are SGHVS and FQNEAQ. CDR3 length: 13 residues.

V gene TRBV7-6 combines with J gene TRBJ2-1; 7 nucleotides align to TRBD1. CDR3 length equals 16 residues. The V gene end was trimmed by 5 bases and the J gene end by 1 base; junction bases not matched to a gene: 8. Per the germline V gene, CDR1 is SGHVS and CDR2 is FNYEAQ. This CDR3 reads CASSNRGSRSYNEQFF. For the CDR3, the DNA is TGTGCCAGCAGCAACAGGGGAAGTAGGTCCTACAATGAGCAGTTCTTC.

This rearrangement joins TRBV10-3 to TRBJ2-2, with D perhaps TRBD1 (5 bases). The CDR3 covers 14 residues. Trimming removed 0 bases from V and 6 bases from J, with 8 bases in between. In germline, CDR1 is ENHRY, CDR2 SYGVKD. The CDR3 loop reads CAISESKGAGELFF. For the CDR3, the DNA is TGTGCCATCAGTGAGTCGAAAGGGGCCGGGGAGCTGTTTTTT.

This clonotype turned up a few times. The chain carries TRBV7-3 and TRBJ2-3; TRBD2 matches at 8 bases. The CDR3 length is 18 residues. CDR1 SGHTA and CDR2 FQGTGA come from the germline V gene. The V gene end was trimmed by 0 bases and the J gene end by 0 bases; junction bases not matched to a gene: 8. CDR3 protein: CASSLTSASGSSTDTQYF. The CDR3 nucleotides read TGTGCCAGCAGCTTAACGTCGGCTAGCGGGTCTAGCACAGATACGCAGTATTTT.

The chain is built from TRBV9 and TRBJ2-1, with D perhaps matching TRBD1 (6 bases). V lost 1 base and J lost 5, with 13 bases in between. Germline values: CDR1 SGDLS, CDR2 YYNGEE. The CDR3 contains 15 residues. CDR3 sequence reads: CASSVYRDPHNEQFF. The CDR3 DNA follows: TGTGCCAGCAGCGTATACAGGGACCCGCACAATGAGCAGTTCTTC.